This is a list of T cell receptor beta chains from one sample in a study of identifying expanded T cells in peripheral blood. Using immunoSEQ multiplex PCR, the repertoire was profiled, and TCRdb retains in-frame clones only, with some absent. The sample records about 85,000 clones, 89% being singletons. Sequenced sample: blood. The receptors come from a person between 18 and 75 years old in good health. CDR3s include the opening cysteine and the closing phenylalanine or tryptophan. The D gene is left open where the match is weak. Expanded clones get a size class; other rows say once, few or many, or leave the size out.

v_call: TRBV4-1
d_call: TRBD1
clone_size: few
j_call: TRBJ1-2
cdr3_aa: CASSQRQGANYGYTF
cdr3_nt: TGCGCCAGCAGCCAGAGACAGGGAGCTAACTATGGCTACACCTTC

v_call: TRBV9
d_call: -
clone_size: -
j_call: TRBJ2-3
cdr3_aa: CASSVVDSSGDTQYF
cdr3_nt: TGTGCCAGCAGCGTAGTAGATTCATCAGGGGATACGCAGTATTTT

v_call: TRBV19
d_call: -
clone_size: -
j_call: TRBJ1-1
cdr3_aa: CASSPREGQRANTEAFF
cdr3_nt: TGTGCCAGTAGCCCCCGGGAAGGCCAAAGAGCGAACACTGAAGCTTTCTTT

v_call: TRBV11-2
d_call: -
clone_size: -
j_call: TRBJ1-1
cdr3_aa: CASTRDRGAYEAFF
cdr3_nt: TGTGCCAGCACTCGAGATCGGGGGGCCTATGAAGCTTTCTTT

v_call: TRBV27
d_call: -
clone_size: -
j_call: TRBJ2-7
cdr3_aa: CASSLSTTGYEQYF
cdr3_nt: TGTGCCAGCAGTTTATCCACCACGGGATACGAGCAGTACTTC

v_call: TRBV19
d_call: -
clone_size: -
j_call: TRBJ1-3
cdr3_aa: CASSLDTSGNTIYF
cdr3_nt: TGTGCCAGTAGTCTAGACACCTCTGGAAACACCATATATTTT

v_call: TRBV4-3
d_call: TRBD2
clone_size: -
j_call: TRBJ2-2
cdr3_aa: CASSQGGTSGRTGELFF
cdr3_nt: TGCGCCAGCAGCCAAGGGGGGACTAGCGGGAGAACCGGGGAGCTGTTTTTT

v_call: TRBV12-5
d_call: -
clone_size: -
j_call: TRBJ1-1
cdr3_aa: CASGLAVPTEAFF
cdr3_nt: TGTGCTAGTGGTTTGGCAGTCCCCACTGAAGCTTTCTTT

v_call: TRBV4-3
d_call: -
clone_size: -
j_call: TRBJ2-5
cdr3_aa: CASSQDLGQGRSETQYF
cdr3_nt: TGCGCCAGCAGCCAAGATCTCGGGCAGGGCCGTTCGGAGACCCAGTACTTC

v_call: TRBV5-1
d_call: -
clone_size: -
j_call: TRBJ2-2
cdr3_aa: CASSPQRVGDTGELFF
cdr3_nt: TGCGCCAGCAGCCCCCAAAGGGTGGGGGACACCGGGGAGCTGTTTTTT

v_call: TRBV29-1
d_call: TRBD1
clone_size: -
j_call: TRBJ1-2
cdr3_aa: CSVEFSGQNGYGYTF
cdr3_nt: TGCAGCGTCGAGTTCTCGGGACAGAACGGCTATGGCTACACCTTC

v_call: TRBV28
d_call: -
clone_size: -
j_call: TRBJ2-5
cdr3_aa: CASSLSAGVGTQYF
cdr3_nt: TGTGCCAGCAGTTTATCGGCAGGGGTGGGGACCCAGTACTTC

v_call: TRBV7-2
d_call: -
clone_size: -
j_call: TRBJ2-7
cdr3_aa: CASSRNSGLYEQYF
cdr3_nt: TGTGCCAGCAGCCGTAACTCGGGGCTCTACGAGCAGTACTTC

v_call: TRBV19
d_call: -
clone_size: few
j_call: TRBJ1-2
cdr3_aa: CASSRDTVNPYGYTF
cdr3_nt: TGTGCCAGTAGCAGGGACACGGTCAATCCGTATGGCTACACCTTC

v_call: TRBV5-1
d_call: -
clone_size: -
j_call: TRBJ1-6
cdr3_aa: CASSLGSGYNSPLHF
cdr3_nt: TGCGCCAGCAGCTTGGGGTCAGGCTATAACTCACCCCTCCACTTT

v_call: TRBV7-2
d_call: -
clone_size: -
j_call: TRBJ1-3
cdr3_aa: CASSLAGGMSTIYF
cdr3_nt: TGTGCCAGCAGCTTAGCTGGAGGGATGAGCACCATATATTTT

v_call: TRBV13
d_call: -
clone_size: -
j_call: TRBJ1-1
cdr3_aa: CASSLGYRANTEAFF
cdr3_nt: TGTGCCAGCAGCTTAGGGTACAGAGCGAACACTGAAGCTTTCTTT

v_call: TRBV19
d_call: -
clone_size: -
j_call: TRBJ1-5
cdr3_aa: CASSIGGSPRGQPQHF
cdr3_nt: TGTGCCAGTAGTATTGGGGGATCACCCCGTGGACAGCCCCAGCATTTT

v_call: TRBV7-2
d_call: -
clone_size: -
j_call: TRBJ1-2
cdr3_aa: CASSLQEDYGYTF
cdr3_nt: TGTGCCAGCAGTCTCCAGGAGGACTATGGCTACACCTTC

v_call: TRBV19
d_call: -
clone_size: -
j_call: TRBJ2-1
cdr3_aa: CASSIGFYNEQFF
cdr3_nt: TGTGCCAGTAGTATAGGTTTTTACAATGAGCAGTTCTTC

v_call: TRBV7-2
d_call: TRBD2
clone_size: -
j_call: TRBJ2-3
cdr3_aa: CASSPTLAGLTDTQYF
cdr3_nt: TGTGCCAGCAGCCCTACTCTAGCGGGACTTACAGATACGCAGTATTTT

v_call: TRBV6-5
d_call: -
clone_size: -
j_call: TRBJ2-7
cdr3_aa: CASSYGRLQYF
cdr3_nt: TGTGCCAGCAGTTACGGGAGGCTTCAGTACTTC

v_call: TRBV19
d_call: TRBD1
clone_size: -
j_call: TRBJ2-7
cdr3_aa: CASSSQGAYEQYF
cdr3_nt: TGTGCCAGTAGTTCTCAGGGGGCCTACGAGCAGTACTTC

v_call: TRBV6-1
d_call: -
clone_size: -
j_call: TRBJ1-5
cdr3_aa: CASSESGGGQPQHF
cdr3_nt: TGTGCCAGCAGTGAAAGCGGGGGGGGCCAGCCCCAGCATTTT

v_call: TRBV6-6
d_call: -
clone_size: -
j_call: TRBJ1-2
cdr3_aa: CASSYSDKEGYGYTF
cdr3_nt: TGTGCCAGCAGTTACTCCGACAAGGAAGGGTATGGCTACACCTTC

v_call: TRBV5-6
d_call: -
clone_size: -
j_call: TRBJ1-1
cdr3_aa: CASSLFRSMNTEAFF
cdr3_nt: TGTGCCAGCAGCCTCTTCCGAAGTATGAACACTGAAGCTTTCTTT

v_call: TRBV7-2
d_call: -
clone_size: -
j_call: TRBJ1-2
cdr3_aa: CASSSQPPGLSLIYGYTF
cdr3_nt: TGTGCCAGCAGCTCCCAACCCCCAGGGTTAAGTCTTATCTATGGCTACACCTTC

v_call: TRBV20-1
d_call: -
clone_size: -
j_call: TRBJ1-1
cdr3_aa: CSAPTGTNVFF
cdr3_nt: TGCAGTGCTCCCACTGGGACAAACGTTTTCTTT

v_call: TRBV5-1
d_call: -
clone_size: -
j_call: TRBJ2-1
cdr3_aa: CASSSRTTPGSYNEQFF
cdr3_nt: TGCGCCAGCAGCTCCCGGACTACTCCGGGGTCCTACAATGAGCAGTTCTTC

v_call: TRBV5-1
d_call: -
clone_size: once
j_call: TRBJ1-1
cdr3_aa: CASSLGQPNTEAFF
cdr3_nt: TGCGCCAGCAGCTTGGGTCAGCCGAACACTGAAGCTTTCTTT

v_call: TRBV27
d_call: -
clone_size: -
j_call: TRBJ2-7
cdr3_aa: CASSWNRLSYEQYF
cdr3_nt: TGTGCCAGCAGTTGGAACAGACTCTCCTACGAGCAGTACTTC